This TCR beta chain was recovered during a study of T cells in Graves' hyperthyroidism and ophthalmopathy. For this clonotype: What it binds is unknown.

TCR beta CDR3 sequences were amplified from RNA transcripts. HTBI primers were the set used in a first-round RT-PCR of the TCR CDR3. Using its own MiXCR run on the multiplex PCR reads, TCRdb lists one record per CDR3 protein. The sample yields hundreds of thousands of distinct CDR3 sequences, around 21% seen once. Study-wide points: With a median lead of approximately six months before onset, the model predicted ophthalmopathy.

Uncontrolled infection, other autoimmune disease, pregnancy or lactation led to exclusion. The study based diagnoses on clinical symptoms, serum thyroxine and TRAb, thyroid ultrasound and orbital computed tomography. V was shortened by 4 bases and J by 2 bases, with 15 bases between the two germline ends. The CDR3 extends over 15 amino acids. Germline CDR1 and CDR2: MNHEY and SMNVEV (reference sequence). The chain carries TRBV27 and TRBJ2-7, with D possibly being TRBD1 or TRBD2 (5 bases each). This receptor was taken from a man aged 30 to 45 with Graves' ophthalmopathy. The source material was blood. In DNA form, the CDR3 reads TGTGCCAGCAGTTCCCTCGGGGCCTCTGCCTACGAGCAGTACTTC. Translated, it gives CASSSLGASAYEQYF.